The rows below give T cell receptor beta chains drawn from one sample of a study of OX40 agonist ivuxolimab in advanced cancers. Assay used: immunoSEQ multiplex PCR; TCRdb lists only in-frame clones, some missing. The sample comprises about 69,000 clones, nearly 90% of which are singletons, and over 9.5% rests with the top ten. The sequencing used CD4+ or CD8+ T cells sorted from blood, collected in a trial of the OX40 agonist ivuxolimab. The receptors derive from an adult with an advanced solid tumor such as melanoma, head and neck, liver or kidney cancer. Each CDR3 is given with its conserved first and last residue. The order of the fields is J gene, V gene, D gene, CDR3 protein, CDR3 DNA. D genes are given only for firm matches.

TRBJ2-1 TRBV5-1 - CASRPSGTVYNEQFF TGCGCCAGCAGGCCCTCCGGGACGGTCTACAATGAGCAGTTCTTC
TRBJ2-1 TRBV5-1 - CASSVERMGYEQFF TGCGCCAGCAGCGTTGAGCGGATGGGGTATGAGCAGTTCTTC
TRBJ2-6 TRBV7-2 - CASSLWGAGANVLTF TGTGCCAGCAGCTTGTGGGGAGCTGGGGCCAACGTCCTGACTTTC
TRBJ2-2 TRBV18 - CASSPGLNRGTGELFF TGTGCCAGCTCACCTGGACTCAACCGGGGCACCGGGGAGCTGTTTTTT
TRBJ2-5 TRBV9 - CASSVGFLETQYF TGTGCCAGCAGCGTGGGCTTTTTAGAGACCCAGTACTTC
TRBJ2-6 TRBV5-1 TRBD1 CASSPPTGGNPGANVLTF TGCGCCAGCAGCCCGCCGACAGGGGGAAACCCTGGGGCCAACGTCCTGACTTTC
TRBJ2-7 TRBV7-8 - CASSSNPRDGEQYF TGTGCCAGCAGCTCCAACCCCAGGGACGGCGAGCAGTACTTC
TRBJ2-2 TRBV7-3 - CASSLAGKVGELFF TGTGCCAGCAGCTTAGCCGGGAAGGTCGGGGAGCTGTTTTTT
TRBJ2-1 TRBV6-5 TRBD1 CASSYSGQLPYNEQFF TGTGCCAGCAGTTATTCGGGACAGCTCCCGTACAATGAGCAGTTCTTC
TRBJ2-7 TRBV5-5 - CASSLDYYEQYF TGTGCCAGCAGCTTGGACTACTACGAGCAGTACTTC
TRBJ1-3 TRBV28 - CASSYRVAGNTIYF TGTGCCAGCAGTTATAGGGTGGCCGGAAACACCATATATTTT
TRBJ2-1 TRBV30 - CAWDQGRLYNEQFF TGTGCCTGGGACCAGGGGAGGCTCTACAATGAGCAGTTCTTC